These T cell receptor beta chains were read from a single sample in a study of beta chain features in type 1 diabetes. The protocol was immunoSEQ multiplex PCR, while the TCRdb copy is restricted to in-frame clones and leaves out a portion. The table includes some 180,000 clones, less than 15% detected once. Sequenced sample: central memory CD4+ T cells from blood. The receptors here all came from a woman aged 18-29 years in good health. Both conserved end residues are part of each CDR3. The D gene is left open where the match is weak. Clone size is stated in some rows and not others, as once, few, many or a class when expanded.

V gene	clone size	D gene	J gene	CDR3 protein	CDR3 DNA
TRBV2	NA	TRBD2	TRBJ2-2	CASSLNPGLAGVKIGELFF	TGTGCCAGCAGCTTAAACCCGGGACTAGCGGGAGTAAAGATCGGGGAGCTGTTTTTT
TRBV7-6	NA	NA	TRBJ2-5	CASSPPGVRETQYF	TGTGCCAGCAGCCCCCCAGGGGTTCGGGAGACCCAGTACTTC
TRBV28	few	NA	TRBJ2-7	CASSRQPAYEQYF	TGTGCCAGCTCAAGACAGCCAGCTTACGAGCAGTACTTC
TRBV7-9	few	NA	TRBJ2-3	CASSSGQDTQYF	TGTGCCAGCAGCTCGGGTCAGGATACGCAGTATTTT
TRBV29-1	many	NA	TRBJ2-5	CSGRRDEQETQYF	TGCAGCGGCCGACGGGATGAGCAAGAGACCCAGTACTTC
TRBV4-2	few	NA	TRBJ1-4	CASSQGGERNEKLFF	TGTGCCAGCAGCCAAGGGGGCGAGAGGAATGAAAAACTGTTTTTT
TRBV5-1	NA	TRBD1	TRBJ1-5	CASSLGTGYQPQHF	TGCGCCAGCAGCCTAGGGACAGGGTATCAGCCCCAGCATTTT
TRBV28	NA	TRBD2	TRBJ2-1	CASSLGLGNYNEQFF	TGTGCCAGCAGTTTGGGACTAGGGAACTACAATGAGCAGTTCTTC
TRBV2	NA	NA	TRBJ2-7	CASSVGEGRYEQYF	TGTGCCAGCAGTGTAGGAGAGGGCCGCTACGAGCAGTACTTC
TRBV19	few	TRBD2	TRBJ2-1	CASTTQIAGGPWNEQFF	TGTGCCAGTACCACACAGATAGCGGGAGGGCCTTGGAATGAGCAGTTCTTC
TRBV11-2	NA	NA	TRBJ1-5	CASSLRSGGPGGNQPQHF	TGTGCCAGCAGCTTGCGAAGTGGGGGCCCCGGAGGCAATCAGCCCCAGCATTTT
TRBV28	NA	TRBD1	TRBJ2-7	CASRQTGGEQYF	TGTGCCAGCAGACAGACAGGGGGCGAGCAGTACTTC
TRBV6-6	NA	TRBD1	TRBJ1-1	CASSYDRGTEAFF	TGTGCCAGCAGTTACGACAGGGGGACTGAAGCTTTCTTT
TRBV27	NA	TRBD1	TRBJ1-1	CASRTGANTEAFF	TGTGCCAGCAGGACAGGGGCGAACACTGAAGCTTTCTTT
TRBV5-1	NA	NA	TRBJ2-7	CASSLVGGSYEQYF	TGCGCCAGCAGCTTGGTCGGTGGCTCCTACGAGCAGTACTTC
TRBV10-3	few	NA	TRBJ1-5	CATNSDIPQPQHF	TGTGCCACCAATTCGGACATTCCTCAGCCCCAGCATTTT
TRBV5-4	NA	TRBD2	TRBJ2-5	CASSFRREGETQYF	TGTGCCAGCAGCTTTAGGCGGGAGGGAGAGACCCAGTACTTC
TRBV6-5	few	TRBD1	TRBJ2-5	CASRNVRGETQYF	TGTGCCAGCAGGAATGTCAGGGGGGAGACCCAGTACTTC
TRBV9	NA	TRBD2	TRBJ2-2	CASSAGLANTGELFF	TGTGCCAGCAGCGCGGGACTAGCGAACACCGGGGAGCTGTTTTTT
TRBV7-2	few	NA	TRBJ2-3	CASSLRASDTQYF	TGTGCCAGCAGCTTGAGGGCGTCAGATACGCAGTATTTT
TRBV5-4	few	TRBD2	TRBJ2-2	CAGGQREGTGELFF	TGTGCCGGGGGCCAGCGGGAGGGTACCGGGGAGCTGTTTTTT
TRBV4-2	NA	NA	TRBJ2-3	CASGQSRKVDTQYF	TGTGCCAGCGGACAGAGTCGGAAGGTGGATACGCAGTATTTT
TRBV7-3	NA	NA	TRBJ2-1	CASSLASIGYNEQFF	TGTGCCAGCAGCTTAGCGTCGATCGGGTACAATGAGCAGTTCTTC
TRBV19	NA	TRBD1	TRBJ2-1	CASRTQGRSGPSNEQFF	TGTGCCAGTAGAACACAGGGGCGTTCGGGCCCTTCCAATGAGCAGTTCTTC
TRBV30	NA	NA	TRBJ2-5	CAWSVPSRRQTQYF	TGTGCCTGGAGTGTACCCAGCAGGCGACAGACCCAGTACTTC
TRBV5-4	few	TRBD1	TRBJ2-5	CASSAGDSQETQYF	TGTGCCAGCAGCGCTGGGGACAGCCAAGAGACCCAGTACTTC
TRBV5-5	few	NA	TRBJ2-5	CASSSDRWETQYF	TGTGCCAGCAGCTCCGACAGGTGGGAGACCCAGTACTTC
TRBV19	NA	NA	TRBJ1-1	CASTSIIWSKTEAFF	TGTGCCAGTACCAGTATTATCTGGAGTAAAACTGAAGCTTTCTTT
TRBV28	NA	TRBD1	TRBJ1-1	CASSLFGTAIKNTEAFF	TGTGCCAGCAGTTTATTTGGGACAGCCATAAAGAACACTGAAGCTTTCTTT
TRBV27	NA	NA	TRBJ2-7	CASSSPGQRTSYEQYF	TGTGCCAGCAGTTCCCCCGGACAGCGGACTTCCTACGAGCAGTACTTC
TRBV5-6	NA	NA	TRBJ2-5	CASSPLRTPRGTQYF	TGTGCCAGCAGCCCTTTGCGGACACCCAGAGGGACCCAGTACTTC
TRBV9	few	NA	TRBJ1-1	CASSVEGHRNTEAFF	TGTGCCAGCAGCGTAGAGGGGCACCGGAACACTGAAGCTTTCTTT
TRBV5-1	few	TRBD2	TRBJ2-1	CASSLAGGPNEQFF	TGCGCCAGCAGCCTAGCGGGAGGGCCGAATGAGCAGTTCTTC
TRBV2	few	TRBD1	TRBJ1-5	CAGQGLNNQPQHF	TGTGCCGGACAGGGGTTGAACAATCAGCCCCAGCATTTT
TRBV30	NA	TRBD2	TRBJ2-3	CAWSGVAGVSDTQYF	TGTGCCTGGAGTGGGGTAGCGGGAGTTTCAGATACGCAGTATTTT
TRBV27	NA	TRBD2	TRBJ2-1	CASTPDGRNEQFF	TGTGCCAGCACCCCCGACGGGAGGAATGAGCAGTTCTTC
TRBV29-1	NA	NA	TRBJ1-5	CSATVGSNQPQHF	TGCAGCGCGACAGTGGGAAGCAATCAGCCCCAGCATTTT
TRBV29-1	few	NA	TRBJ2-5	CSVALSRGQETQYF	TGCAGCGTTGCCCTTAGCAGGGGCCAAGAGACCCAGTACTTC
TRBV29-1	few	NA	TRBJ2-1	CSVAPPDSREQFF	TGCAGCGTTGCCCCTCCCGACAGCCGAGAGCAGTTCTTC
TRBV10-2	NA	TRBD1	TRBJ1-1	CASSLTGADTEAFF	TGCGCCAGCAGTTTGACAGGGGCGGACACTGAAGCTTTCTTT
TRBV14	few	TRBD1	TRBJ2-1	CASSQIAYRGAHNEQFF	TGTGCCAGCAGCCAAATTGCTTACAGGGGAGCCCACAATGAGCAGTTCTTC
TRBV20-1	few	NA	TRBJ1-1	CSALSQVKAFF	TGCAGTGCTTTGAGTCAAGTTAAGGCTTTCTTT
TRBV7-2	few	TRBD1	TRBJ2-7	CASTPGQFYEQYF	TGTGCCAGCACCCCGGGACAGTTCTACGAGCAGTACTTC
TRBV6-5	NA	TRBD2	TRBJ2-3	CASAREGDTQYF	TGTGCCAGCGCTAGGGAGGGAGATACGCAGTATTTT
TRBV9	NA	NA	TRBJ2-7	CASSVGGDSYEQYF	TGTGCCAGCAGCGTAGGGGGAGACTCCTACGAGCAGTACTTC
TRBV29-1	NA	TRBD1	TRBJ1-3	CSASDRGYENTIYF	TGCAGCGCCTCGGACAGGGGATACGAAAACACCATATATTTT
TRBV28	NA	TRBD1	TRBJ2-5	CASSLPPGQVTETQYF	TGTGCCAGCAGTTTACCGCCCGGACAGGTTACAGAGACCCAGTACTTC
TRBV2	NA	TRBD2	TRBJ2-1	CASSGTAQRENEQFF	TGTGCCAGCAGTGGGACAGCCCAGCGGGAGAATGAGCAGTTCTTC
TRBV14	NA	TRBD1	TRBJ2-3	CASSLRLMGQGRTDTQYF	TGTGCCAGCAGCCTACGACTGATGGGACAGGGGCGCACAGATACGCAGTATTTT
TRBV7-2	few	TRBD2	TRBJ2-1	CASREPGTRDNEQFF	TGTGCCAGCAGGGAACCCGGGACTAGGGACAATGAGCAGTTCTTC
TRBV5-1	NA	TRBD1	TRBJ1-2	CASSLDREVSGYTF	TGCGCCAGCAGCTTAGACAGGGAGGTCTCTGGCTACACCTTC
TRBV30	many	NA	TRBJ1-3	CAWSADSNARNF	TGTGCCTGGAGTGCGGACAGCAACGCGCGTAATTTT
TRBV4-3	NA	TRBD1	TRBJ2-3	CASSPRDRETDTQYF	TGCGCCAGCAGCCCCCGGGACAGGGAGACAGATACGCAGTATTTT
TRBV28	NA	NA	TRBJ2-3	CASLYGGGAGPVHF	TGTGCCAGCCTCTATGGGGGAGGCGCTGGGCCAGTGCATTTT
TRBV30	few	NA	TRBJ1-1	CAWTSDRKNTEAFF	TGTGCCTGGACCTCAGACAGGAAGAACACTGAAGCTTTCTTT
TRBV7-8	NA	TRBD1	TRBJ1-2	CASSAPTGVSGYTF	TGTGCCAGCAGCGCCCCGACAGGGGTCAGTGGCTACACCTTC
TRBV7-9	few	NA	TRBJ2-3	CASSPEIDTQYF	TGTGCCAGCAGCCCCGAGATAGATACGCAGTATTTT